This T cell receptor beta chain was found in a study of T cell responses to AZD1222 COVID-19 vaccine. Overall study results and limits: Repertoires were collected only later (after the peak T cell response had occurred). Recipients of AZD1222 seropositive at baseline numbered only 5 or 6. Possibly, clonal diversity was underestimated; donors were largely white British and included more females.

CDR1 and CDR2 (germline): SGHDT, YYEEEE. V dropped 3 bases and J dropped 9; count of bases not matched to a gene: 5. This CDR3 contains 14 residues. The data were produced by immunoSEQ multiplex PCR, yet TCRdb's version contains in-frame clones alone and is incomplete. Found here are 180,000 or so clones, about nine tenths of them singletons; the top ten hold less than 2.5%. Concerning this clone: The antigen is unknown.

This clonotype originated in an adult who received the AZD1222 COVID-19 vaccine. V gene TRBV5-6 combines with J gene TRBJ1-5; 11 nucleotides align to TRBD1. Sequenced material: peripheral blood, taken 28 days after the second AZD1222 dose. DNA of the CDR3: TGTGCCAGCAGCTCGGGACAGGGGGAAAGGCCCCAGCATTTT. Translating gives CASSSGQGERPQHF.